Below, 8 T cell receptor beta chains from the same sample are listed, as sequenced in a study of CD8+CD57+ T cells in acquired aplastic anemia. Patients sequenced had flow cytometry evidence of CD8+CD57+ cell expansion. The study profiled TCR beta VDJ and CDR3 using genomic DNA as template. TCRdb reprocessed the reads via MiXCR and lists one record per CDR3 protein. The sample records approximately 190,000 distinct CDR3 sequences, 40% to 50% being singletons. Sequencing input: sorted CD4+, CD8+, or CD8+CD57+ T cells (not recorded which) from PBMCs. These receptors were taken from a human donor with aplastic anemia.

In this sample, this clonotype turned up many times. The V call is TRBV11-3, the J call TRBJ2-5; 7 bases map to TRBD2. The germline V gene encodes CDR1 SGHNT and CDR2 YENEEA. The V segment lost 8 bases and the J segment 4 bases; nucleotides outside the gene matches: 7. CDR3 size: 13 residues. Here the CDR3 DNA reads TGTGCCAGCGGTGGAGGGAGGGTAGAGACCCAGTACTTC. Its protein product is CASGGGRVETQYF.

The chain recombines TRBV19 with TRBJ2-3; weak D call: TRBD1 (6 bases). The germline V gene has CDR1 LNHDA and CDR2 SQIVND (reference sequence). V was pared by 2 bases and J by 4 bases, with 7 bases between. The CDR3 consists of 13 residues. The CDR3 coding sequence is TGTGCCAGTAGTATACGACAGGCAGATACGCAGTATTTT. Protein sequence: CASSIRQADTQYF. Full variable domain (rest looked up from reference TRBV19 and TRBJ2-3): DGGITQSPKYLFRKEGQNVTLSCEQNLNHDAMYWYRQDPGQGLRLIYYSQIVNDFQKGDIAEGYSVSREKKESFPLTVTSAQKNPTAFYLCASSIRQADTQYFGPGTRLTVL.

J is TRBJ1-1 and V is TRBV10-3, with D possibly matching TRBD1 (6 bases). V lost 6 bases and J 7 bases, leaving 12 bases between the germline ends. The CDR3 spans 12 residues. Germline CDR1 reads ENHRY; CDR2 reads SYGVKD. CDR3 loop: CAIRRTEDEAFF. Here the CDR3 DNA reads TGTGCCATCAGACGGACAGAAGATGAAGCTTTCTTT.

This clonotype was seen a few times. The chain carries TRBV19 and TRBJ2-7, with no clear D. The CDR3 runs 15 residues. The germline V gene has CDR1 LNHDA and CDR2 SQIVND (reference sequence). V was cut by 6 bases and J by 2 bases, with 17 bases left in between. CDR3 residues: CASSLIYDGAYEQYF. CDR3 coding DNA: TGTGCCAGTAGCCTTATCTACGACGGTGCCTACGAGCAGTACTTC.

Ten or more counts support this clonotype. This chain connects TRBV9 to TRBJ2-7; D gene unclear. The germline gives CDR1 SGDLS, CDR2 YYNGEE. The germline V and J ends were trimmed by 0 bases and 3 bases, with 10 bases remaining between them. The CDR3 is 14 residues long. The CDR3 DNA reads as TGTGCCAGCAGCGTAGATCCCCGCAACTACGAGCAGTACTTC. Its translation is CASSVDPRNYEQYF.

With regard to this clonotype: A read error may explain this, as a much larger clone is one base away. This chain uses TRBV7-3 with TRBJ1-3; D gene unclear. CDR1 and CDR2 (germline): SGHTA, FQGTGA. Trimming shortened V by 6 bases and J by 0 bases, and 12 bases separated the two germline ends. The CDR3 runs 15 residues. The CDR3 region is CASRGGFGSGNTIYF. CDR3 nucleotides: TGTGCCAGCAGGGGAGGGTTCGGCTCTGGAAACACCATATATTTT.

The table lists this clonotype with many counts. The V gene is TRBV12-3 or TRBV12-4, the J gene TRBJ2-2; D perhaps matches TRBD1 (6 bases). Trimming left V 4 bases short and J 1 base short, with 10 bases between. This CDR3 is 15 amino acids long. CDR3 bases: TGTGCCAGCAGTTCCAGGGGAGTGAACACCGGGGAGCTGTTTTTT. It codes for CASSSRGVNTGELFF.

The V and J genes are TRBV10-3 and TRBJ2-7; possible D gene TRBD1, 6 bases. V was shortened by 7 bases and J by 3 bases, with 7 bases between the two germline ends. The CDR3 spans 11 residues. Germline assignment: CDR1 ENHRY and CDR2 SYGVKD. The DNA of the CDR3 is TGTGCCATCAAGGGGGACTACGAGCAGTACTTC. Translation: CAIKGDYEQYF.